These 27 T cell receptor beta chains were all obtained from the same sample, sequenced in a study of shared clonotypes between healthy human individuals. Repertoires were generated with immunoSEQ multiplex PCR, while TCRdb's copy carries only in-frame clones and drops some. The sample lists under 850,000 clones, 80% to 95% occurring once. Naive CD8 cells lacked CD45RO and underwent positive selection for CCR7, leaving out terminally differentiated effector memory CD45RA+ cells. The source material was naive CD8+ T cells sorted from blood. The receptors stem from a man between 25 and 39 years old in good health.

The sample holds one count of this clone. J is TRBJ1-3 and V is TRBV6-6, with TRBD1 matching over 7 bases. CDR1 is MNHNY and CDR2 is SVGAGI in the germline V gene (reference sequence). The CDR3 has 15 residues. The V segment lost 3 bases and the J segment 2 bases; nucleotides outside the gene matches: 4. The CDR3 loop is CASSYGTAPGNTIYF. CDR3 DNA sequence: TGTGCCAGCAGTTATGGGACAGCCCCTGGAAACACCATATATTTT.

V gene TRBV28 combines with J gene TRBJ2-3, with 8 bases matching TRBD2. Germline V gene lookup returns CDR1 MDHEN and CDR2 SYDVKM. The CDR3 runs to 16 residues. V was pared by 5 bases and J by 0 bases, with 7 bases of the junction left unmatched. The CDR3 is CASSPLSGRSTDTQYF. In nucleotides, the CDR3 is TGTGCCAGCAGTCCCCTGAGCGGGAGAAGCACAGATACGCAGTATTTT.

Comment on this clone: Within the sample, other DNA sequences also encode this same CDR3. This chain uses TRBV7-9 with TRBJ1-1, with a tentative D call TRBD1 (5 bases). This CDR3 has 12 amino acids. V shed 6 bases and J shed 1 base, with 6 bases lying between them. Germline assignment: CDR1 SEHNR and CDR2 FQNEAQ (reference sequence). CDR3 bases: TGTGCCAGCAGTCAGGGGAACACTGAAGCTTTCTTT. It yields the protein CASSQGNTEAFF.

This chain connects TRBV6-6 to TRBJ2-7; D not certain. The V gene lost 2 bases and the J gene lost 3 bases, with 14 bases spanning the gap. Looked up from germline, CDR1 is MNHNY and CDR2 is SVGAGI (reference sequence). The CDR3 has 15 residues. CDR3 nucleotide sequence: TGTGCCAGCAGTTACACAGCCGGCCCCTTCTACGAGCAGTACTTC. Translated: CASSYTAGPFYEQYF.

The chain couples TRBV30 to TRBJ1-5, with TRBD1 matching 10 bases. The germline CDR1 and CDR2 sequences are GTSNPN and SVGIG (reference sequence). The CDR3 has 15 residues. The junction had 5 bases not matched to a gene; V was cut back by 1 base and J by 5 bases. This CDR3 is CAWSARTGGDQPQHF. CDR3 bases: TGTGCCTGGAGTGCCCGGACAGGGGGGGATCAGCCCCAGCATTTT. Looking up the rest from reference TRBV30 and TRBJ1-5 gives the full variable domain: SQTIHQWPATLVQPVGSPLSLECTVEGTSNPNLYWYRQAAGRGLQLLFYSVGIGQISSEVPQNLSASRPQDRQFILSSKKLLLSDSGFYLCAWSARTGGDQPQHFGDGTRLSIL.

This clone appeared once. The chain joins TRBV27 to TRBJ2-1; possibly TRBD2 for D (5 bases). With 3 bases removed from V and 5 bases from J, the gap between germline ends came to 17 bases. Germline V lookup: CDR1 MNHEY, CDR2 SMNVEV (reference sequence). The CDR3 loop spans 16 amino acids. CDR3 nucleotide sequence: TGTGCCAGCAGTTTTATAGGGAGCGGAGTAAACAATGAGCAGTTCTTC. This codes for CASSFIGSGVNNEQFF.

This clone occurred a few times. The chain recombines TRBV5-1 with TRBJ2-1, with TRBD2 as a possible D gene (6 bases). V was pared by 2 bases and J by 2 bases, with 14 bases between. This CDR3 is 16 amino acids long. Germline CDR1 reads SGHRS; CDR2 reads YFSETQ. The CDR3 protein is CASSLTLGGTYNEQFF. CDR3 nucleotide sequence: TGCGCCAGCAGCTTAACTTTGGGAGGCACCTACAATGAGCAGTTCTTC.

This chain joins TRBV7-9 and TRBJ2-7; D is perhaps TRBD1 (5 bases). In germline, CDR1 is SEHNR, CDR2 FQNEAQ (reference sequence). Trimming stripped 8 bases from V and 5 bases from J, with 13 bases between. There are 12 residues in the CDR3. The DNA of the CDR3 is TGTGCCAGCGGGCATGGGGCCCACGAGCAGTACTTC. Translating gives CASGHGAHEQYF.

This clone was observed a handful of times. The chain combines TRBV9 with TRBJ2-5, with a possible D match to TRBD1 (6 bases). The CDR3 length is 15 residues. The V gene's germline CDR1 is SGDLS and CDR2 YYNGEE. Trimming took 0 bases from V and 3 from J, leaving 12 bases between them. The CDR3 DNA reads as TGTGCCAGCAGCGTAGTGCCAGGGACAAAAGAGACCCAGTACTTC. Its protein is CASSVVPGTKETQYF. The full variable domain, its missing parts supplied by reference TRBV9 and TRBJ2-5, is DSGVTQTPKHLITATGQRVTLRCSPRSGDLSVYWYQQSLDQGLQFLIQYYNGEERAKGNILERFSAQQFPDLHSELNLSSLELGDSALYFCASSVVPGTKETQYFGPGTRLLVL.

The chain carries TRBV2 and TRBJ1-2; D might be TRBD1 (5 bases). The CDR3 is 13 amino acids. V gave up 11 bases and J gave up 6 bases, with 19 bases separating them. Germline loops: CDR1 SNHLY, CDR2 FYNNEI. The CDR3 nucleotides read TGTGCCTTCCCGTTCGGGGGTAGCAATGGCTACACCTTC. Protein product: CAFPFGGSNGYTF. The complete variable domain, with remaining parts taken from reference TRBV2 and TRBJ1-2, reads EPEVTQTPSHQVTQMGQEVILRCVPISNHLYFYWYRQILGQKVEFLVSFYNNEISEKSEIFDDQFSVERPDGSNFTLKIRSTKLEDSAMYFCAFPFGGSNGYTFGSGTRLTVV.

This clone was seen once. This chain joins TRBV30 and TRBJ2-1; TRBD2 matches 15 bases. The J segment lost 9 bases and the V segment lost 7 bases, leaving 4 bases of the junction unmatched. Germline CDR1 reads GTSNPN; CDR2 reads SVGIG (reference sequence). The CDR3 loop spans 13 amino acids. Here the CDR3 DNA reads TGTGCCTCGGGACTAGCGGGAGGAGTTGAGCAGTTCTTC. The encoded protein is CASGLAGGVEQFF.

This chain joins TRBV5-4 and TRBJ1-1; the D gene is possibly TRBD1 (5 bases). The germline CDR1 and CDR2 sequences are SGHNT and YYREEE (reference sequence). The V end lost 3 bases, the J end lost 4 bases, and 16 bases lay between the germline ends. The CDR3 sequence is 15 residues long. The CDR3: CASSSLGHGSTEAFF. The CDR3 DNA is TGTGCCAGCAGCTCCCTAGGACACGGCAGCACTGAAGCTTTCTTT. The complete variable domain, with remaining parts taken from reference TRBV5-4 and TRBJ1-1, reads ETGVTQSPTHLIKTRGQQVTLRCSSQSGHNTVSWYQQALGQGPQFIFQYYREEENGRGNFPPRFSGLQFPNYSSELNVNALELDDSALYLCASSSLGHGSTEAFFGQGTRLTVV.

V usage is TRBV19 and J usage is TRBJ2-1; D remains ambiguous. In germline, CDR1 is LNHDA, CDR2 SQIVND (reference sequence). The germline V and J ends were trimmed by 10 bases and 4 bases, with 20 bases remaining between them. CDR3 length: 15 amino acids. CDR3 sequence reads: CATRGESTPYNEQFF. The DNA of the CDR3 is TGTGCCACCCGCGGTGAGTCCACCCCTTACAATGAGCAGTTCTTC. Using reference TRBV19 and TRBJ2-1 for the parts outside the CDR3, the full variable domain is DGGITQSPKYLFRKEGQNVTLSCEQNLNHDAMYWYRQDPGQGLRLIYYSQIVNDFQKGDIAEGYSVSREKKESFPLTVTSAQKNPTAFYLCATRGESTPYNEQFFGPGTRLTVL.

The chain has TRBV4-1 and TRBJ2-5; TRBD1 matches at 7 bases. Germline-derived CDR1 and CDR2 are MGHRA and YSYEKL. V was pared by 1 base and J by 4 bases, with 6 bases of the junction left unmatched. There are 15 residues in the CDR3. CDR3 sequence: CASSQVDRERETQYF. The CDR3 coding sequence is TGCGCCAGCAGCCAAGTAGACAGGGAACGAGAGACCCAGTACTTC.

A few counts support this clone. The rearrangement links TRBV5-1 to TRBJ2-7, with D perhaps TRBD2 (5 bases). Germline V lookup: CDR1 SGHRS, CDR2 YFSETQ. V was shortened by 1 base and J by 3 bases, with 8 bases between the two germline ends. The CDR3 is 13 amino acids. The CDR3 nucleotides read TGCGCCAGCAGCTTGCGGGCGGGCTACGAGCAGTACTTC. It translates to CASSLRAGYEQYF.

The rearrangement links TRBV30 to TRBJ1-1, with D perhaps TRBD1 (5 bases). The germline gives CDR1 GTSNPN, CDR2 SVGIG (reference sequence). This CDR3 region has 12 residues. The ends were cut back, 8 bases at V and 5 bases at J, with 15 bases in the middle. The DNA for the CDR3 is TGTGCCGGGTCGGGGCCAGGAACTGAAGCTTTCTTT. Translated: CAGSGPGTEAFF.

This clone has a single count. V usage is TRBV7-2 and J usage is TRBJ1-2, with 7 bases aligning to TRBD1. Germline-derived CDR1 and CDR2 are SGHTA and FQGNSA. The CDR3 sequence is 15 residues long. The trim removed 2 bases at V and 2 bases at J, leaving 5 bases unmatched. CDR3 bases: TGTGCCAGCAGCTTATGGGGAGGGGGCAACTATGGCTACACCTTC. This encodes CASSLWGGGNYGYTF.

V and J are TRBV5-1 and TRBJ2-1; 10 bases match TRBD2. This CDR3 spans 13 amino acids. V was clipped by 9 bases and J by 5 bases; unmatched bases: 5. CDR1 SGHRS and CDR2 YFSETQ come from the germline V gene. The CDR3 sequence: CATIGLADNEQFF. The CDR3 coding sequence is TGCGCCACCATCGGACTAGCGGACAATGAGCAGTTCTTC.

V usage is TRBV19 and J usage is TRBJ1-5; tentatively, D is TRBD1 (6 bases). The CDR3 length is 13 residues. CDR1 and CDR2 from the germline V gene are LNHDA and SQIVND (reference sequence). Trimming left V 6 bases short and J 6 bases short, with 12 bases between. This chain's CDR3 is CASSLRGTQPQHF. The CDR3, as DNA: TGTGCCAGTAGCCTAAGGGGGACTCAGCCCCAGCATTTT.

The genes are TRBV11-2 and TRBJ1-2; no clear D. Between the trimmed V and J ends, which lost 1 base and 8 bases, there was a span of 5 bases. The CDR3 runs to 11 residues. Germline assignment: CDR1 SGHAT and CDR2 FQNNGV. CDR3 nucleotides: TGTGCCAGCAGCTTAGTAGGAGGCTACACCTTC. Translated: CASSLVGGYTF.

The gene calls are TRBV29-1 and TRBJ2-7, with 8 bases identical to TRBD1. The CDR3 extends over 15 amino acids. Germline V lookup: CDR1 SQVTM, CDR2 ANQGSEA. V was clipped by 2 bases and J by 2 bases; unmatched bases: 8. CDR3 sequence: CSVETPDRVPYEQYF. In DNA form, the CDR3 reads TGCAGCGTTGAAACCCCGGACAGGGTCCCCTACGAGCAGTACTTC.

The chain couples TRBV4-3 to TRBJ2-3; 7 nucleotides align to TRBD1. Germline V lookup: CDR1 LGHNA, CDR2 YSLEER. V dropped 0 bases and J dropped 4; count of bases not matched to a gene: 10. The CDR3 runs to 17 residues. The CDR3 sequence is CASSQDLEGAVADTQYF. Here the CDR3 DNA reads TGCGCCAGCAGCCAAGATCTTGAGGGGGCAGTGGCAGATACGCAGTATTTT.

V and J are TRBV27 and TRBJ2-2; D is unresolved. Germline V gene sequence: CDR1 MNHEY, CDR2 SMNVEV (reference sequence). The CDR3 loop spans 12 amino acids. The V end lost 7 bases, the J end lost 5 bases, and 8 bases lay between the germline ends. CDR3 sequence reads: CASKAATGELFF. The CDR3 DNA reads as TGTGCCAGCAAGGCAGCTACCGGGGAGCTGTTTTTT.

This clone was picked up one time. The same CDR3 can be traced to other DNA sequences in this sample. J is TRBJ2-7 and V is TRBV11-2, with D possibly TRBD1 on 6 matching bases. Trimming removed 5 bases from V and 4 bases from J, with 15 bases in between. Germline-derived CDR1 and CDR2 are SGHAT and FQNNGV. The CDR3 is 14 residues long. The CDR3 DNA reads TGTGCCAGCAGCCCTCCGGGACAACCATACGAGCAGTACTTC. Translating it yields CASSPPGQPYEQYF.

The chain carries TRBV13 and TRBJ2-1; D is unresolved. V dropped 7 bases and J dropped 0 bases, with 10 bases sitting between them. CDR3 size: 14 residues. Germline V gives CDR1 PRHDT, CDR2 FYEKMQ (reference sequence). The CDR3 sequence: CASTRWGSYNEQFF. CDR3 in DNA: TGTGCCAGCACCCGCTGGGGCTCCTACAATGAGCAGTTCTTC.

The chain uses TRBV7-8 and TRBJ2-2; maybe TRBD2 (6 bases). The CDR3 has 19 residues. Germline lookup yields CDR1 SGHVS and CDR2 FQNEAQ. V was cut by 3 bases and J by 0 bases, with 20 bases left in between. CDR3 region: CASSLPGREFRTNTGELFF. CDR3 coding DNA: TGTGCCAGCAGCTTGCCGGGTCGGGAGTTCCGAACGAACACCGGGGAGCTGTTTTTT.

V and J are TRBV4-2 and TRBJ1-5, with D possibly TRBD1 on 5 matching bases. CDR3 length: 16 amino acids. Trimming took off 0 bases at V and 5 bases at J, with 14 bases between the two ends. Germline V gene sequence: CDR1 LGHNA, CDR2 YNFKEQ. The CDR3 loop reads CASSQEGRGGYQPQHF. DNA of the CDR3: TGTGCCAGCAGCCAAGAGGGCCGGGGGGGATATCAGCCCCAGCATTTT.